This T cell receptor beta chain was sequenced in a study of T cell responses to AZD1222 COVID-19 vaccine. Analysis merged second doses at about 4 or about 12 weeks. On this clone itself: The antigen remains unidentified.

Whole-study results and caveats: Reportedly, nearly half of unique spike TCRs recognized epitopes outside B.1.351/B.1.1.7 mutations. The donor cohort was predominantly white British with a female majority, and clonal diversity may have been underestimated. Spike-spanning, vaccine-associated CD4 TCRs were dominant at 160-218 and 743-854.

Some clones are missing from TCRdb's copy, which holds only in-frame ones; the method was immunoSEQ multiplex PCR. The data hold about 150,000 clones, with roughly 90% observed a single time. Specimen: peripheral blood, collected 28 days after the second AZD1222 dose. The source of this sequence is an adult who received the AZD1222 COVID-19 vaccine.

CDR3 protein: CASSPPIGKTQYF. CDR3 sequence (DNA): TGTGCCAGCTCACCACCGATCGGAAAGACCCAGTACTTC. The chain has TRBV18 and TRBJ2-5; D is uncertain. The germline V and J ends were trimmed by 0 bases and 6 bases, with 8 bases remaining between them. This CDR3 spans 13 amino acids. Germline CDR1 is KGHSH and CDR2 is LQKENI. Full variable domain (rest looked up from reference TRBV18 and TRBJ2-5): NAGVMQNPRHLVRRRGQEARLRCSPMKGHSHVYWYRQLPEEGLKFMVYLQKENIIDESGMPKERFSAEFPKEGPSILRIQQVVRGDSAAYFCASSPPIGKTQYFGPGTRLLVL.